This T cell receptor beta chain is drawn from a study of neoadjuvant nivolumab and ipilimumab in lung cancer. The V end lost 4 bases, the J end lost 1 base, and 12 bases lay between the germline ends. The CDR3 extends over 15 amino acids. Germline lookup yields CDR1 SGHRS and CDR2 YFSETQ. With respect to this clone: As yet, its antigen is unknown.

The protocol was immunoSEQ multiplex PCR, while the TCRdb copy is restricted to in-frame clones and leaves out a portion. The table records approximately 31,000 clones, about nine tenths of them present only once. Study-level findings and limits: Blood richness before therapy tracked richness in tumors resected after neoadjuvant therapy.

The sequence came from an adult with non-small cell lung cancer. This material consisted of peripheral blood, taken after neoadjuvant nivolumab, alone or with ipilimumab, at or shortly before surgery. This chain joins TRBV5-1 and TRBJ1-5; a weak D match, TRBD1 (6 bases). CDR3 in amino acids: CASSKGGNSNQPQHF. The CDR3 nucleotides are TGCGCCAGCAGCAAAGGGGGGAACAGCAATCAGCCCCAGCATTTT.